The rows below give T cell receptor beta chains drawn from one sample of a study of tumor and adjacent non-tumor tissue in lung cancer. TCRdb reprocessed the multiplex PCR reads via MiXCR and lists one record per CDR3 protein. This sample yields tens of thousands of distinct CDR3 sequences, of which roughly 60% are seen a single time; around a fifth belongs to the top ten. Sequenced sample: distant non-tumor lung tissue. These receptors came from a woman in her 40s with non-small cell lung cancer. Each CDR3 is given with its conserved first and last residue. The D gene is left open where the match is weak. For some rows the clone size is stated as once, few or many, or as a class when expanded; others skip it.

j_gene: TRBJ2-1
v_gene: TRBV11-3
abundance: few
d_gene: TRBD2
CDR3nt: TGTGCCAGCAGCGATCCGGGACTAGCGGCCAATGAGCAGTTCTTC
CDR3aa: CASSDPGLAANEQFF

j_gene: TRBJ2-7
v_gene: TRBV25-1
abundance: NA
d_gene: TRBD2
CDR3nt: TGTGCTAGCAGTGCTAGCGGGGACGGGCAGTACTTC
CDR3aa: CASSASGDGQYF

j_gene: TRBJ2-6
v_gene: TRBV29-1
abundance: NA
d_gene: NA
CDR3nt: TGCATCGTTGAATCGGGGGGCTCTGGGGCCAACGCCCTGACATTC
CDR3aa: CIVESGGSGANALTF

j_gene: TRBJ2-7
v_gene: TRBV20-1
abundance: NA
d_gene: TRBD1
CDR3nt: TGCAGGGCTAGAGATCCAGGACAGGGCTCCTACGAGCAGTACTTC
CDR3aa: CRARDPGQGSYEQYF

j_gene: TRBJ2-5
v_gene: TRBV5-6
abundance: many
d_gene: TRBD1
CDR3nt: TGTGCCAGCAGCCACCGGGACAGCGAAGAGACCCAGTACTTC
CDR3aa: CASSHRDSEETQYF

j_gene: TRBJ2-7
v_gene: TRBV11-2
abundance: NA
d_gene: NA
CDR3nt: TGTGCCAGCAGCGTTCTCGTGACATCCAACGAGCAGTGCTTC
CDR3aa: CASSVLVTSNEQCF

j_gene: TRBJ2-3
v_gene: TRBV5-1
abundance: few
d_gene: NA
CDR3nt: TGCGCCAGCAGCCTCAGCCAAAGTGGCAGGGGGAGGTGCAAAGATACGCAGTATTTT
CDR3aa: CASSLSQSGRGRCKDTQYF

j_gene: TRBJ1-2
v_gene: TRBV12-3/TRBV12-4
abundance: NA
d_gene: NA
CDR3nt: TGTGCCAGCAGTCCCCGGGCTAGGGGCCCATATGGCTACACTTTC
CDR3aa: CASSPRARGPYGYTF

j_gene: TRBJ2-1
v_gene: TRBV12-3/TRBV12-4
abundance: once
d_gene: NA
CDR3nt: TGTGCCAGCAGTCAATACCGGTGGAATGAGCAATTCTTT
CDR3aa: CASSQYRWNEQFF

j_gene: TRBJ1-2
v_gene: TRBV28
abundance: many
d_gene: NA
CDR3nt: TGTGCCAGCAGTTTCGGGGGGGTTGGCTACACCTTC
CDR3aa: CASSFGGVGYTF

j_gene: TRBJ2-7
v_gene: TRBV11-1
abundance: medium-sized
d_gene: NA
CDR3nt: TGTGCCAGCAGCTTGGGCATGCGGGGGCACTCCTACGAGCAGTACTTC
CDR3aa: CASSLGMRGHSYEQYF

j_gene: TRBJ2-3
v_gene: TRBV6-2/TRBV6-3
abundance: NA
d_gene: NA
CDR3nt: TGTGCCAGCAGGACACTATCGGGAGGGACAGTTACGCACTATTTT
CDR3aa: CASRTLSGGTVTHYF

j_gene: TRBJ2-3
v_gene: TRBV12-3/TRBV12-4
abundance: NA
d_gene: NA
CDR3nt: TGTGCCAGCAGCCGGGGTCGGGTTCCTGGGGATACTCAGTATTTT
CDR3aa: CASSRGRVPGDTQYF

j_gene: TRBJ2-1
v_gene: TRBV7-9
abundance: few
d_gene: TRBD2
CDR3nt: TGTGCCAGAAGCCTTAGCGGGGACAATGAGCAGTTCTTC
CDR3aa: CARSLSGDNEQFF

j_gene: TRBJ2-1
v_gene: TRBV11-1
abundance: NA
d_gene: NA
CDR3nt: TGTGCCAGTAGCTTTGGAGGGGAACCTAACAATGAGCAGTTCTTC
CDR3aa: CASSFGGEPNNEQFF

j_gene: TRBJ2-2
v_gene: TRBV6-6
abundance: NA
d_gene: NA
CDR3nt: TGTGCCAGCAGGACATCAGGAAAGGGCGTTCTCACCGGGGAGCTGTTTTTT
CDR3aa: CASRTSGKGVLTGELFF

j_gene: TRBJ1-2
v_gene: TRBV29-1
abundance: NA
d_gene: NA
CDR3nt: TGCAGCGCTGTTAACAGGAACTACGGCTACACCTTC
CDR3aa: CSAVNRNYGYTF

j_gene: TRBJ2-3
v_gene: TRBV11-2
abundance: NA
d_gene: NA
CDR3nt: TGTTCCAGCAGCTTAGCATCTAGCGCTATCACAGATACGCAGTATTTT
CDR3aa: CSSSLASSAITDTQYF

j_gene: TRBJ2-5
v_gene: TRBV10-1
abundance: NA
d_gene: NA
CDR3nt: TGCGCCAACAGTGAAGGATTTCGGGGAAGTGAGACCCAGTACTTC
CDR3aa: CANSEGFRGSETQYF

j_gene: TRBJ1-5
v_gene: TRBV11-3
abundance: NA
d_gene: NA
CDR3nt: TGTGCCAGCAGCCCCGGGCCTAATCAGCCCCAGCATTTC
CDR3aa: CASSPGPNQPQHF

j_gene: TRBJ2-6
v_gene: TRBV11-2
abundance: NA
d_gene: NA
CDR3nt: TGTGCCAGCAGCTGGTCGGACCTCTCCGGGGCCAACATCCTGACTTTC
CDR3aa: CASSWSDLSGANILTF

j_gene: TRBJ2-5
v_gene: TRBV7-8
abundance: NA
d_gene: TRBD2
CDR3nt: TGTGCCAGCAGCTTAGCCGGGACTAGCGGGCCCGATCAAGAGACCCAATACTTC
CDR3aa: CASSLAGTSGPDQETQYF

j_gene: TRBJ1-2
v_gene: TRBV29-1
abundance: many
d_gene: TRBD1
CDR3nt: TGCAGCGTCGAGGACAGGGTGAACTATGGCTACACCTTC
CDR3aa: CSVEDRVNYGYTF

j_gene: TRBJ2-7
v_gene: TRBV4-1
abundance: NA
d_gene: NA
CDR3nt: TGCGCCAGCAGCCTGTCGCCCATTTACGAGGAGTACTTT
CDR3aa: CASSLSPIYEEYF

j_gene: TRBJ2-1
v_gene: TRBV6-5
abundance: many
d_gene: TRBD2
CDR3nt: TGTGCCTCCGGGGGGATGGGCAATGAGCAGTTCTTC
CDR3aa: CASGGMGNEQFF

j_gene: TRBJ2-2
v_gene: TRBV15
abundance: NA
d_gene: TRBD1
CDR3nt: TGTGCCACCAGCAGAGGCAGGGGGCACACCGGGGAGCTGTTTTTT
CDR3aa: CATSRGRGHTGELFF

j_gene: TRBJ1-1
v_gene: TRBV12-3/TRBV12-4
abundance: NA
d_gene: TRBD1
CDR3nt: TGTGCCAGCAGCAACACGAGACAGGGAATCGCTGAAGCTTTCTTT
CDR3aa: CASSNTRQGIAEAFF

j_gene: TRBJ2-1
v_gene: TRBV10-1
abundance: many
d_gene: TRBD2
CDR3nt: TGCGCCAGCAGTGAGTCCTTAGCGGGAGGGGTCGATGAGCAGTTCTTC
CDR3aa: CASSESLAGGVDEQFF

j_gene: TRBJ2-3
v_gene: TRBV5-6
abundance: NA
d_gene: NA
CDR3nt: TGTGCCAGCAGCTTGGTGGGGGGGGCCGGTACAGATACGTGGTATTTT
CDR3aa: CASSLVGGAGTDTWYF

j_gene: TRBJ2-7
v_gene: TRBV11-2
abundance: NA
d_gene: TRBD1
CDR3nt: TGTACCAGCAGCTTAGGTCCCCAGGGACAGGCCTACGAGCAGCACTTC
CDR3aa: CTSSLGPQGQAYEQHF

j_gene: TRBJ1-2
v_gene: TRBV6-6
abundance: NA
d_gene: NA
CDR3nt: TGTGCCAGTAGACGGGGGCAGCCCCAGGATGGCTACACCTTC
CDR3aa: CASRRGQPQDGYTF

j_gene: TRBJ2-3
v_gene: TRBV10-1
abundance: NA
d_gene: NA
CDR3nt: TGTGCCAGCAGTGATTTCAATGCAGATACGCAGTATTTT
CDR3aa: CASSDFNADTQYF

j_gene: TRBJ2-2
v_gene: TRBV29-1
abundance: NA
d_gene: NA
CDR3nt: TGCAGCGCCAAGATACAGGGGGGGTCCACCGGGGAGCTGCTCTTT
CDR3aa: CSAKIQGGSTGELLF

j_gene: TRBJ1-6
v_gene: TRBV7-9
abundance: few
d_gene: NA
CDR3nt: TGTGCCAGCAGCTCCGGCGGGGGGACCCTCCACTTT
CDR3aa: CASSSGGGTLHF

j_gene: TRBJ2-6
v_gene: TRBV4-1
abundance: NA
d_gene: NA
CDR3nt: TGCGCCAGCAGCCACAGAGAAACGAGCTCTGGGGCCAACGCTCTGACTTTC
CDR3aa: CASSHRETSSGANALTF

j_gene: TRBJ2-7
v_gene: TRBV7-9
abundance: many
d_gene: TRBD1
CDR3nt: TGTGCCAGCAGCTTTGGCGACAGGGCTTCCTACGAGCAGTACTTC
CDR3aa: CASSFGDRASYEQYF

j_gene: TRBJ2-2
v_gene: TRBV10-2
abundance: NA
d_gene: TRBD2
CDR3nt: TGCGTCAACAACCGGGAGGGCCGGAACGGGGAGCTGTTTTTT
CDR3aa: CVNNREGRNGELFF

j_gene: TRBJ2-7
v_gene: TRBV11-1
abundance: NA
d_gene: NA
CDR3nt: TGTACCAGCAGCCCAATTAGCGCGAGCCAATACGAGCAGTACTTC
CDR3aa: CTSSPISASQYEQYF

j_gene: TRBJ2-1
v_gene: TRBV6-5
abundance: many
d_gene: NA
CDR3nt: TGTGCCAGCAGTTACTCGGGCGGAACCTACAATGAGCAGTTCTTC
CDR3aa: CASSYSGGTYNEQFF

j_gene: TRBJ1-6
v_gene: TRBV11-2
abundance: NA
d_gene: NA
CDR3nt: TGTGCCAGCAGTGGGGGCCAAGTCCATAATTCATCCCTCCACTTT
CDR3aa: CASSGGQVHNSSLHF

j_gene: TRBJ2-5
v_gene: TRBV27
abundance: many
d_gene: NA
CDR3nt: TGTGCCAGCAGCCGTTTAGAGAGTGGAGAGACCCAGTACTTC
CDR3aa: CASSRLESGETQYF

j_gene: TRBJ2-3
v_gene: TRBV29-1
abundance: medium-sized
d_gene: TRBD2
CDR3nt: TGCAGCGCAGCGGGAACCCACACAGATACGCAGTATTTT
CDR3aa: CSAAGTHTDTQYF

j_gene: TRBJ2-1
v_gene: TRBV11-2
abundance: NA
d_gene: TRBD2
CDR3nt: TGTGCCAGCAGCTCGCGCATCGTAGCTAGCGGGGGACTGAGGGAGCAGTTCTTC
CDR3aa: CASSSRIVASGGLREQFF

j_gene: TRBJ1-3
v_gene: TRBV11-2
abundance: NA
d_gene: NA
CDR3nt: TGTGCCAGCAGCCCTACACCTTCGATTCATTTT
CDR3aa: CASSPTPSIHF